The 26 T cell receptor beta chains reported below all come from one sample, sequenced in a study of shared clonotypes between healthy human individuals. TCRdb's copy holds only in-frame clones and misses some; the assay was immunoSEQ multiplex PCR. The repertoire holds 950,000 to 1,300,000 clones, with under 80% as singletons. Input material: memory CD4+ T cells sorted from blood. The subset was: CD45RA-negative fraction. The receptor source for this set is a man between 18 and 29 years old in good health.

This clone was recorded a few times. V usage is TRBV6-5 and J usage is TRBJ1-1; D is unresolved. Trimming pared 4 bases from V and 7 bases from J, leaving 13 bases between. The CDR3 consists of 13 residues. Germline V gene lookup returns CDR1 MNHEY and CDR2 SVGAGI. CDR3 coding DNA: TGTGCCAGCAGTTCTAACCGGGAGGTTGAAGCTTTCTTT. Its protein product is CASSSNREVEAFF.

The rearrangement links TRBV30 to TRBJ1-4; 8 nucleotides agree with TRBD1. Germline V CDR1 and CDR2: GTSNPN, SVGIG (reference sequence). V gave up 4 bases and J gave up 7 bases; unmatched junction bases: 8. This CDR3 has 14 amino acids. CDR3 bases: TGTGCCTGGACGCGAAGCAGGGGGCTTGAAAAACTGTTTTTT. It yields the protein CAWTRSRGLEKLFF.

This clone showed up just once. The V call is TRBV4-3, the J call TRBJ1-5, with 10 bases fitting TRBD1. The CDR3 contains 15 residues. CDR1 and CDR2 (germline): LGHNA, YSLEER. The V segment lost 4 bases and the J segment 7 bases; nucleotides outside the gene matches: 7. The CDR3 reads CASSRTGTGDQPQHF. The CDR3 DNA follows: TGCGCCAGCAGCCGCACCGGGACAGGGGACCAGCCCCAGCATTTT.

The V gene is TRBV13, the J gene TRBJ2-1; 9 bases align to TRBD2. The CDR3 length is 17 residues. The junction had 10 bases not matched to a gene; V was cut back by 5 bases and J by 2 bases. Germline V CDR1 and CDR2: PRHDT, FYEKMQ (reference sequence). CDR3: CASSKMGLASPYNEQFF. The CDR3 DNA sequence: TGTGCCAGCAGCAAAATGGGACTAGCTAGCCCCTACAATGAGCAGTTCTTC.

This clone was detected many times. J is TRBJ2-5 and V is TRBV19, with TRBD2 matching 9 bases. The CDR3 spans 14 residues. Germline trimming cut 5 bases from V and 4 bases from J; bases unmatched to any gene: 5. Germline V gene sequence: CDR1 LNHDA, CDR2 SQIVND (reference sequence). The CDR3 sequence: CASSLAGDAETQYF. CDR3 nucleotide sequence: TGTGCCAGTAGTTTAGCGGGAGATGCAGAGACCCAGTACTTC.

A word on this clone: At one boundary the junction diverges from the germline segment, which might be a read error. The chain carries TRBV7-8 and TRBJ1-2, with TRBD1 as a possible D gene (6 bases). The CDR3 is 18 amino acids. CDR1 SGHVS and CDR2 FQNEAQ come from the germline V gene. The DNA of the CDR3 is TGTGCCAGCAGCCTAGCGGGGCTAACAGGGTCTGGTAACTATGGCTACACCTTC. It codes for CASSLAGLTGSGNYGYTF.

This clone was seen more than once but under ten times. The DNA for the CDR3 is TGTGCCAGCAGTGAAGCGGCCCAGGGCTTTAATCAGCCCCAGCATTTT. It encodes CASSEAAQGFNQPQHF. This chain links TRBV6-1 with TRBJ1-5; D perhaps matches TRBD1 (5 bases). The V gene's germline CDR1 is MNHNS and CDR2 SASEGT. The CDR3 has 16 residues. V was shortened by 0 bases and J by 4 bases, with 13 bases between the two germline ends.

The gene calls are TRBV29-1 and TRBJ2-5, with D unresolved. The DNA end is more similar to TRBJ2-7, so the J call may be wrong. The CDR3 has 11 residues. Germline CDR1 SQVTM, CDR2 ANQGSEA. CDR3 sequence: CSVGHTYEQYF. In DNA form, the CDR3 reads TGCAGCGTTGGACACACTTACGAGCAGTACTTC.

The chain uses TRBV28 and TRBJ1-1; D not resolved. Germline V lookup: CDR1 MDHEN, CDR2 SYDVKM. CDR3 length: 11 residues. The CDR3, as DNA: TGTGGAGCTGAGGGGAACACTGAAGCTTTCTTT. Translating gives CGAEGNTEAFF. The whole variable domain, filled in from reference TRBV28 and TRBJ1-1, reads DVKVTQSSRYLVKRTGEKVFLECVQDMDHENMFWYRQDPGLGLRLIYFSYDVKMKEKGDIPEGYSVSREKKERFSLILESASTNQTSMYLCGAEGNTEAFFGQGTRLTVV.

This clone was observed a handful of times. CDR3 nucleotides: TGCGCCAGCAGCCAGGGGACTAGCGGGGGGCCCACAGATACGCAGTATTTT. It encodes CASSQGTSGGPTDTQYF. The chain joins TRBV5-1 to TRBJ2-3, with 15 bases aligning to TRBD2. The CDR3 spans 17 residues. V lost 4 bases, J lost 2 bases, and 5 bases stayed unmatched. Germline CDR1 and CDR2: SGHRS and YFSETQ. Full variable domain (outside the CDR3, taken from reference TRBV5-1 and TRBJ2-3): KAGVTQTPRYLIKTRGQQVTLSCSPISGHRSVSWYQQTPGQGLQFLFEYFSETQRNKGNFPGRFSGRQFSNSRSEMNVSTLELGDSALYLCASSQGTSGGPTDTQYFGPGTRLTVL.

The CDR3 nucleotides are TGTGCCAGTCGAGACAGACATGGCTACACCTTC. It encodes CASRDRHGYTF. The J gene is TRBJ1-2, the V gene TRBV19; tentative D call: TRBD1 (5 bases). Germline CDR1 LNHDA, CDR2 SQIVND (reference sequence). The length of the CDR3 is 11 residues. V lost 8 bases, J lost 6 bases, and 10 bases lay in between.

The chain is built from TRBV6-6 and TRBJ2-7, with 12 bases identical to TRBD2. Germline V gene sequence: CDR1 MNHNY, CDR2 SVGAGI (reference sequence). After removal of 5 bases from V and 4 bases from J, the junction contained 3 bases not matched to a gene. This CDR3 has 14 amino acids. For the CDR3, the DNA is TGTGCCAGCAGTCGTGGGACTAGCGGGTACGAGCAGTACTTC. Its protein is CASSRGTSGYEQYF.

This chain links TRBV5-6 with TRBJ2-1, with 8 bases that match TRBD1. The trim removed 7 bases at V and 8 bases at J, leaving 11 bases unmatched. The CDR3 consists of 14 residues. The germline CDR1 and CDR2 sequences are SGHDT and YYEEEE. CDR3 coding DNA: TGTGCCAGCCTTAATCAGGGGGCTGACGATGAGCAGTTCTTC. The encoded protein is CASLNQGADDEQFF.

Details on this clone: The same CDR3 arises from other DNA sequences in this sample as well. J is TRBJ2-7 and V is TRBV20-1; D remains unclear. Germline values: CDR1 DFQATT, CDR2 SNEGSKA (reference sequence). The CDR3 covers 11 residues. The V gene lost 3 bases and the J gene lost 4 bases, with 7 bases spanning the gap. Here the CDR3 reads CSASGDYEQYF. In nucleotides, the CDR3 is TGCAGTGCTAGTGGAGATTACGAGCAGTACTTC.

The chain is built from TRBV19 and TRBJ1-3; D is undetermined. Germline V gives CDR1 LNHDA, CDR2 SQIVND (reference sequence). The CDR3 has 14 amino acids. Deletions cut 5 bases from V and 0 bases from J, with 8 bases between. The CDR3 spells CASSRQYSGNTIYF. The CDR3, as DNA: TGTGCCAGTAGTCGGCAGTACTCTGGAAACACCATATATTTT.

The rearrangement joins TRBV7-3 to TRBJ2-1; D might be TRBD2 (6 bases). Germline CDR1 is SGHTA and CDR2 is FQGTGA. The CDR3 is 16 residues long. V was clipped by 1 base and J by 0 bases, with 10 bases between them. The CDR3 DNA sequence: TGTGCCAGCAGCTTAATGGCGGGGAGCTCCTACAATGAGCAGTTCTTC. This gives the protein CASSLMAGSSYNEQFF.

The genes are TRBV10-3 and TRBJ1-6; D is uncertain. The CDR3 covers 15 residues. The V and J ends lost 0 bases and 9 bases respectively, with 12 bases between them. Germline V gene data show CDR1 as ENHRY and CDR2 as SYGVKD. The CDR3 here is CAISESIGFASPLHF. The CDR3 DNA follows: TGTGCCATCAGTGAGTCAATAGGGTTCGCTTCACCCCTCCACTTT.

As for this clone: Other DNA sequences of this sample code for an identical CDR3. The chain is built from TRBV6-6 and TRBJ2-1; no definite D call. The CDR3 extends over 14 amino acids. Germline V gene lookup returns CDR1 MNHNY and CDR2 SVGAGI (reference sequence). Trimming removed 0 bases at V and 4 bases at J, with 7 bases between. The CDR3 sequence: CASSYSGQYNEQFF. CDR3 bases: TGTGCCAGCAGTTACTCCGGGCAATACAATGAGCAGTTCTTC.

V usage is TRBV11-2 and J usage is TRBJ1-3, with a tentative D call TRBD1 (5 bases). V lost 6 bases, J lost 7 bases, and 19 bases lay in between. This CDR3 has 15 amino acids. Germline V gene lookup returns CDR1 SGHAT and CDR2 FQNNGV. CDR3 protein: CASSTSIGGRNTIYF. CDR3 in DNA: TGTGCCAGCAGTACCTCAATTGGGGGACGGAACACCATATATTTT.

Note on this clone: Given the absence of the conserved phenylalanine or tryptophan at the CDR3 end, a read error is likely. J is TRBJ1-6 and V is TRBV2; 10 nucleotides align to TRBD1. CDR3 length equals 14 residues. Looked up from germline, CDR1 is SNHLY and CDR2 is FYNNEI. V trimming: 5 bases; J trimming: 12 bases; junction bases outside the gene matches: 7. CDR3 loop: CASSLTGGEGPLHL. In DNA form, the CDR3 reads TGTGCCAGCAGTTTGACAGGGGGCGAGGGACCCCTCCACCTT.

On this clone: Within the sample, other DNA sequences also encode this same CDR3. The chain combines TRBV19 with TRBJ1-1, with TRBD1 identical over 7 bases. This CDR3 comprises 14 residues. CDR1 and CDR2 from the germline V gene are LNHDA and SQIVND (reference sequence). Unmatched junction bases numbered 3, after V lost 5 bases and J lost 0 bases. The CDR3 DNA sequence: TGTGCCAGTAGTCGAGGGGGCCTGAACACTGAAGCTTTCTTT. Protein sequence: CASSRGGLNTEAFF.

Concerning this clone itself: Other nucleotide sequences in the sample specify the same CDR3. The rearrangement uses TRBV5-1 and TRBJ2-5; 10 bases match TRBD1. Per the germline V gene, CDR1 is SGHRS and CDR2 is YFSETQ. CDR3 length: 15 amino acids. V shed 4 bases, J shed 5 bases, and the junction held 8 bases outside the gene matches. The CDR3 loop is CASSRSGTGEETQYF. CDR3 bases: TGCGCCAGCAGCCGCTCAGGGACAGGGGAGGAGACCCAGTACTTC. Supplemented by reference TRBV5-1 and TRBJ2-5, the full variable domain reads KAGVTQTPRYLIKTRGQQVTLSCSPISGHRSVSWYQQTPGQGLQFLFEYFSETQRNKGNFPGRFSGRQFSNSRSEMNVSTLELGDSALYLCASSRSGTGEETQYFGPGTRLLVL.

This chain connects TRBV30 to TRBJ2-7, with D perhaps matching TRBD1 (5 bases). V was pared by 4 bases and J by 6 bases, with 16 bases between. In germline, CDR1 is GTSNPN, CDR2 SVGIG (reference sequence). This CDR3 comprises 13 residues. The CDR3 nucleotides are TGTGCCTGGAATTGGCAGGGTTTCGGCGAGCAGTACTTC. Protein: CAWNWQGFGEQYF.

V usage is TRBV15 and J usage is TRBJ2-3; 8 bases align to TRBD2. CDR3 length: 16 residues. Germline trimming cut 2 bases from V and 2 bases from J; bases unmatched to any gene: 6. Germline values: CDR1 LNHNV, CDR2 YYDKDF (reference sequence). CDR3 DNA sequence: TGTGCCACCAGCAGAAATAGCGGGGCTACCACAGATACGCAGTATTTT. Amino acid sequence: CATSRNSGATTDTQYF.

The V and J genes are TRBV5-1 and TRBJ2-3; D remains ambiguous. Germline V CDR1 and CDR2: SGHRS, YFSETQ. V lost 0 bases, J lost 4 bases, and 9 bases lay in between. CDR3 size: 14 residues. This CDR3 reads CASSLGPPPDTQYF. The CDR3 DNA reads TGCGCCAGCAGCTTGGGTCCCCCCCCAGATACGCAGTATTTT. Full variable domain (rest looked up from reference TRBV5-1 and TRBJ2-3): KAGVTQTPRYLIKTRGQQVTLSCSPISGHRSVSWYQQTPGQGLQFLFEYFSETQRNKGNFPGRFSGRQFSNSRSEMNVSTLELGDSALYLCASSLGPPPDTQYFGPGTRLTVL.

This clone showed up just a few times. This sequence joins TRBV2 and TRBJ1-1; 10 bases are shared with TRBD1. The length of the CDR3 is 13 residues. V lost 4 bases to trimming and J lost 11 bases; unmatched junction nucleotides: 7. In germline, CDR1 is SNHLY, CDR2 FYNNEI. CDR3 DNA: TGTGCCAGCAGTGGCCGACAGGGGGCGGGCGCTTTCTTT. It codes for CASSGRQGAGAFF.